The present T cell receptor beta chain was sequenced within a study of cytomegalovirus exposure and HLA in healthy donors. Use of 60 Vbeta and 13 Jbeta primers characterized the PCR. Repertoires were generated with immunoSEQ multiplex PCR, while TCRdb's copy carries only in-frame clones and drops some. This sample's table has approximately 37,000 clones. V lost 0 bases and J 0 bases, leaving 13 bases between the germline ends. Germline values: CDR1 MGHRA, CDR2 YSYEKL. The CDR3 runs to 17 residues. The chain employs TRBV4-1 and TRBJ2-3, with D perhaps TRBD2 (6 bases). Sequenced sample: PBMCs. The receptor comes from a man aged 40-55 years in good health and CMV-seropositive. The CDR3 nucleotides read TGCGCCAGCAGCCAAGATCTTCAGGGACTGAGCACAGATACGCAGTATTTT. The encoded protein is CASSQDLQGLSTDTQYF.